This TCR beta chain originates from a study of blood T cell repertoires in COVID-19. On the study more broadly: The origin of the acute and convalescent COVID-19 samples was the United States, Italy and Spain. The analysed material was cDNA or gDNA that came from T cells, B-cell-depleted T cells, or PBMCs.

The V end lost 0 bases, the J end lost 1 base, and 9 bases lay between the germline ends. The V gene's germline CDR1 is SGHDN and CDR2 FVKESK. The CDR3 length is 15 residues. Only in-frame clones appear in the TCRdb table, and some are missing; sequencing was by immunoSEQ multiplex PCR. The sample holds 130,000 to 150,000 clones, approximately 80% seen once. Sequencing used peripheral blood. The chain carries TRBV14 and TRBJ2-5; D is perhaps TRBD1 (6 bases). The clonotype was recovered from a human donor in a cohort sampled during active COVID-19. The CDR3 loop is CASSQEGARQETQYF. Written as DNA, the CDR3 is TGTGCCAGCAGCCAAGAGGGGGCGCGCCAAGAGACCCAGTACTTC.